The clone carrying this T cell receptor beta chain came up a few times. What it binds is not known. This sample is drawn from a study of blood T cells in healthy people across ages. PBMCs numbering at least 7 million were isolated per sample. Whole-study findings and limits: Age advanced and TCR beta diversity per million T cells fell, roughly linearly.

Through a sample-barcoded 5' primer and a J-beta primer mix, a second PCR was run for roughly 6 to 11 cycles. A template-switch adaptor that had 12 random nucleotides put a tag on each cDNA molecule. A single record per CDR3 protein comes from TCRdb applying MiXCR to the 5' RACE reads. Here the sample spans about a million distinct CDR3 sequences, around two fifths being singletons. The receptor was derived from a man younger than 30 in good health. The source material was blood.

In nucleotides, the CDR3 is TGTGCCAGCAGCCACCTAGCGGGGGGCAATGAGCAGTTCTTC. Amino acid sequence: CASSHLAGGNEQFF. The V and J genes are TRBV3-1 and TRBJ2-1; 11 bases are shared with TRBD2. J was trimmed by 6 bases and V by 3 bases; bases with no gene match: 1. The CDR3 is 14 amino acids. Germline lookup yields CDR1 LGHDT and CDR2 YNNKEL (reference sequence).